The rows below give T cell receptor beta chains drawn from one sample of a study of blood T cell repertoires in COVID-19. Using immunoSEQ multiplex PCR, the repertoire was profiled, and TCRdb retains in-frame clones only, with some absent. Of roughly 120,000 clones in the sample, roughly 85% are singletons; the top ten hold under 3%. Sequencing was performed on peripheral blood. Receptors were obtained from a young man with acute or convalescent COVID-19. Both conserved end residues are part of each CDR3. The D gene is left open where the match is weak. Rows give clone size only sometimes, using once, few, many, or a class for an expanded clone.

size: -; V: TRBV4-1; D: -; J: TRBJ2-7; DNA: TGCGCCAGCAGCCAAGATCCACAGGGTGGCGAGCAGTACTTC; CDR3: CASSQDPQGGEQYF
size: -; V: TRBV19; D: -; J: TRBJ2-1; DNA: TGTGCCAGTAGTATAGGGCTAATGGGCCCCAATGAGCAGTTCTTC; CDR3: CASSIGLMGPNEQFF
size: -; V: TRBV10-2; D: -; J: TRBJ2-1; DNA: TGCGCCACCTCCGGGACACAAAACAATGAGCAGTTCTTC; CDR3: CATSGTQNNEQFF
size: -; V: TRBV6-1; D: TRBD1; J: TRBJ2-7; DNA: TGTGCCAGCAGTCGGGACAGAGCCTACTACGAGCAGTACTTC; CDR3: CASSRDRAYYEQYF
size: many; V: TRBV6-5; D: -; J: TRBJ1-2; DNA: TGTGCCAGCAGACGGCGGGGCCTTAACTATGGCTACACCTTC; CDR3: CASRRRGLNYGYTF
size: -; V: TRBV5-4; D: TRBD1; J: TRBJ2-5; DNA: TGTGCCAGCAGCTTTGGGACAGGGGAGGAGACCCAGTACTTC; CDR3: CASSFGTGEETQYF
size: once; V: TRBV7-9; D: TRBD2; J: TRBJ2-1; DNA: TGTGCCAGCAGCAAAGGGACTAGCGGGAGACGGGATGAGCAGTTCTTC; CDR3: CASSKGTSGRRDEQFF
size: once; V: TRBV10-2; D: TRBD2; J: TRBJ2-1; DNA: TGCGCCAGCAGTGAGGCCCCGTCTAGCGGGAGAGCCTACAATGAGCAGTTCTTC; CDR3: CASSEAPSSGRAYNEQFF
size: -; V: TRBV29-1; D: TRBD1; J: TRBJ1-1; DNA: TGCAGCGTACAGGGGGTTATGAACACTGAAGCTTTCTTT; CDR3: CSVQGVMNTEAFF
size: -; V: TRBV5-4; D: -; J: TRBJ1-2; DNA: TGTGCCAGCAGCCCGGCGGGGGGTAGGGAAAACTATGGCTACACCTTC; CDR3: CASSPAGGRENYGYTF
size: -; V: TRBV5-1; D: TRBD1; J: TRBJ2-3; DNA: TGCGCCAGCAGCTTGGATACAGGGGCCTCAGATACGCAGTATTTT; CDR3: CASSLDTGASDTQYF
size: -; V: TRBV11-2; D: -; J: TRBJ2-5; DNA: TGTGCCAGCAGTCGGGAGATCCAAGAGACCCAGTACTTC; CDR3: CASSREIQETQYF
size: -; V: TRBV25-1; D: TRBD2; J: TRBJ2-3; DNA: TGTGCCAGCAGTGAATGGGCTAGCGGGAGCACAGATACGCAGTATTTT; CDR3: CASSEWASGSTDTQYF
size: few; V: TRBV9; D: TRBD2; J: TRBJ2-5; DNA: TGTGCCAGCAGCACGGGAGGGGGGGGTTCTCAAGAGACCCAGTACTTC; CDR3: CASSTGGGGSQETQYF
size: -; V: TRBV6-5; D: -; J: TRBJ1-1; DNA: TGTGCCAGCACCCCTCAGGGTAACACTGAAGCTTTCTTT; CDR3: CASTPQGNTEAFF
size: few; V: TRBV5-6; D: -; J: TRBJ2-1; DNA: TGTGCCAGCAGCTTTCCGTCTCAGCGGAATGAGCAGTTCTTC; CDR3: CASSFPSQRNEQFF
size: -; V: TRBV18; D: -; J: TRBJ2-3; DNA: TGTGCCAGCTCATCCCGGGCAGATACGCAGTATTTT; CDR3: CASSSRADTQYF
size: once; V: TRBV11-3; D: TRBD1; J: TRBJ1-1; DNA: TGTGCCAGCAGCCTCGGGACAGGCATGAACACTGAAGCTTTCTTT; CDR3: CASSLGTGMNTEAFF
size: -; V: TRBV4-1; D: -; J: TRBJ2-4; DNA: TGCGCCAGCAGCCAAGGAGTAGAGGGCGGCATTCAGTACTTC; CDR3: CASSQGVEGGIQYF
size: -; V: TRBV6-6; D: TRBD1; J: TRBJ1-2; DNA: TGTGCCAGCAGGACAGGGGAGGATGGCTACACCTTC; CDR3: CASRTGEDGYTF
size: -; V: TRBV27; D: TRBD1; J: TRBJ1-2; DNA: TGTGCCAGCAGTTTAGTGGGGGGGACAGGGACCCTCTACACCTTC; CDR3: CASSLVGGTGTLYTF
size: -; V: TRBV19; D: -; J: TRBJ1-5; DNA: TGTGCCAGTAGTACAACAGGGATAAGGGCGAGCAATCAGCCCCAGCATTTT; CDR3: CASSTTGIRASNQPQHF
size: -; V: TRBV15; D: -; J: TRBJ2-7; DNA: TGTGCCACCAGCAGCCGGGGAGGCGGAAGCTACGAGCAGTACTTC; CDR3: CATSSRGGGSYEQYF
size: -; V: TRBV6-1; D: -; J: TRBJ1-4; DNA: TGTGCCAGCAGTGACCCCGGCGGGGGCTTCGTCGCTGAAAAACTGTTTTTT; CDR3: CASSDPGGGFVAEKLFF
size: -; V: TRBV5-6; D: TRBD1; J: TRBJ2-7; DNA: TGTGCCAGCAGCAAGGCCGGGGCAGGGGGCTACGAGCAGTACTTC; CDR3: CASSKAGAGGYEQYF
size: -; V: TRBV19; D: -; J: TRBJ2-5; DNA: TGTGCCAGTAGTACTCAGGGCTGGGGGGAAGAGACCCAGTACTTC; CDR3: CASSTQGWGEETQYF
size: -; V: TRBV9; D: TRBD2; J: TRBJ2-7; DNA: TGTGCCAGCAGCGCCCAGGAAGCGGGGGCCTACGAGCAGTACTTC; CDR3: CASSAQEAGAYEQYF
size: -; V: TRBV7-9; D: TRBD1; J: TRBJ1-2; DNA: TGTGCCAGCAGGACCCAGGGGGCGCATGGCTACACCTTC; CDR3: CASRTQGAHGYTF
size: -; V: TRBV4-3; D: TRBD2; J: TRBJ2-4; DNA: TGCGCCAGCAGCCAAGAGGGACTAGCGGGGGGGATTGGCAAAAACATTCAGTACTTC; CDR3: CASSQEGLAGGIGKNIQYF
size: -; V: TRBV27; D: -; J: TRBJ1-1; DNA: TGTGCCAGTAGGCCGACCTCGGGGACTGAAGCTTTCTTT; CDR3: CASRPTSGTEAFF
size: -; V: TRBV4-1; D: -; J: TRBJ1-2; DNA: TGCGCCAGCAGCGCCGACGTCCGCCGGGGACCTGGGACACCGAATGGCTACACCTTC; CDR3: CASSADVRRGPGTPNGYTF
size: -; V: TRBV21-1; D: -; J: TRBJ2-5; DNA: TGTGCCAGCAGCAAAAGACAGGGGGCATACCCCCCCAAGACCCAGTACTTC; CDR3: CASSKRQGAYPPKTQYF
size: -; V: TRBV7-3; D: TRBD2; J: TRBJ2-2; DNA: TGTGCCAGCAGCTTAATCGGGACTAGCGGGGGAGTGAACACCGGGGAGCTGTTTTTT; CDR3: CASSLIGTSGGVNTGELFF
size: -; V: TRBV19; D: -; J: TRBJ2-4; DNA: TGTGCCAGTAGTATACAGGGAGCGGGAGCCAAAAACATTCAGTACTTC; CDR3: CASSIQGAGAKNIQYF
size: -; V: TRBV7-6; D: TRBD1; J: TRBJ1-6; DNA: TGTGCCAGCAGATTGACAGGGGTAGGATCACCCCTCCACTTT; CDR3: CASRLTGVGSPLHF
size: -; V: TRBV21-1; D: -; J: TRBJ2-5; DNA: TGTGCCAGCAGCAAACCTATGACAGACCAAGAGACCCAGTACTTC; CDR3: CASSKPMTDQETQYF
size: -; V: TRBV4-3; D: -; J: TRBJ1-4; DNA: TGCGCCAGCAGCCCCAGGGACTCGTGGGATGAAAAACTGTTTTTT; CDR3: CASSPRDSWDEKLFF
size: -; V: TRBV10-1; D: -; J: TRBJ2-3; DNA: TGCGCCAGCAAATCGGGGGCAGATACGCAGTATTTT; CDR3: CASKSGADTQYF
size: -; V: TRBV6-4; D: TRBD1; J: TRBJ1-2; DNA: TGTGCCAGCAGCCCGACAGGGACCTCCTCTTACTATGGCTACACCTTC; CDR3: CASSPTGTSSYYGYTF
size: few; V: TRBV6-5; D: TRBD1; J: TRBJ1-1; DNA: TGTGCCAGCACAGACAGGGCGGGAACTGAAGCTTTCTTT; CDR3: CASTDRAGTEAFF
size: few; V: TRBV6-2/TRBV6-3; D: -; J: TRBJ1-5; DNA: TGTGCCAGCAGTTACTCATCCGCGATCAGCAATCAGCCCCAGCATTTT; CDR3: CASSYSSAISNQPQHF
size: -; V: TRBV30; D: TRBD1; J: TRBJ2-3; DNA: TGTGCCTGCAACCCCCGGGACAGAGATAGCACAGATACGCAGTATTTT; CDR3: CACNPRDRDSTDTQYF
size: -; V: TRBV6-5; D: TRBD2; J: TRBJ2-5; DNA: TGTGCCAGCAGCTTAGCGGGAGGGATGGTAGAGACCCAGTACTTC; CDR3: CASSLAGGMVETQYF
size: -; V: TRBV7-9; D: TRBD1; J: TRBJ2-6; DNA: TGTGCCAGCAGCTTAGCTGGGACAGTACTATCTGGGGCCAACGTCCTGACTTTC; CDR3: CASSLAGTVLSGANVLTF
size: -; V: TRBV3-1/TRBV3-2; D: -; J: TRBJ1-2; DNA: TGTGCCAGCAGCAACCTTGGGGAGGGGACTAACTATGGCTACACCTTC; CDR3: CASSNLGEGTNYGYTF
size: -; V: TRBV24-1; D: TRBD1; J: TRBJ1-5; DNA: TGTGCCACCGAGGGACAGGGCAGTCAGCCCCAGCATTTT; CDR3: CATEGQGSQPQHF